Described below is a single TCR beta chain sequence and its context. The antigen is not known. TCRdb re-analysed the reads in MiXCR, keeping a single row per CDR3 protein. The sample shows roughly 25,000 distinct CDR3 sequences, 72% of them seen only once. This sample is drawn from a study of type 1 regulatory T cells. CDR1 and CDR2 from the germline V gene are SEHNR and FQNEAQ (reference sequence). The germline V and J ends were trimmed by 1 base and 5 bases, with 15 bases remaining between them. This CDR3 is 16 amino acids long. The chain combines TRBV7-9 with TRBJ2-1; D could derive from TRBD1 or TRBD2 (6 bases each). This TCR was sampled from a human donor in good health. The sequenced material came from cultured T cells, either the whole culture or a sorted T cell fraction (not recorded which). Subset reported: Tr1-enriched cell product generated in vitro against host alloantigens. The CDR3 bases are TGTGCCAGCAGCTTAGGGGGGGACATTAGACACAATGAGCAGTTCTTC. As protein: CASSLGGDIRHNEQFF.